Each of the 32 T cell receptor beta chains below was sequenced from the same sample in a study of post-analysis software for immune sequencing data. Overall study findings and caveats: Among 5 or 6 TRBV segments more frequent in patients than controls were TRBV5-6, TRBV5-1 and TRBV20-1.

Unique molecular identifiers were built into the TCR beta cDNA libraries. TCRdb re-called the PCR reads through MiXCR, storing one row per CDR3 protein. The repertoire consists of 400,000 to 500,000 distinct CDR3 sequences, with 30% to 45% occurring once and the leading ten covering approximately 7.6%. No antigen is known for these receptors. What was sequenced was blood. These receptor sequences come from a girl aged 2 to 9 with multiple sclerosis.

This clonotype was seen more than once but under ten times. The J gene is TRBJ2-4, the V gene TRBV7-8; the D is unclear. Trimming cost V 4 bases and J 0 bases, with 13 bases left between them. This CDR3 region has 16 residues. In germline, CDR1 is SGHVS, CDR2 FQNEAQ. The CDR3 sequence is CASSSRSRLAKNIQYF. The CDR3 region has the DNA TGTGCCAGCAGCTCACGCAGTCGACTAGCCAAAAACATTCAGTACTTC.

This clonotype was observed many times. The chain has TRBV5-1 and TRBJ2-7, with D unclear. The CDR3 is made up of 13 amino acids. CDR1 and CDR2 from the germline V gene are SGHRS and YFSETQ. V was clipped by 3 bases and J by 1 base, with 8 bases between them. CDR3 protein: CASSSRVSYEQYF. The CDR3 region has the DNA TGCGCCAGCAGCTCAAGGGTTTCCTACGAGCAGTACTTC.

The chain carries TRBV5-1 and TRBJ1-2; possible D gene TRBD1, 5 bases. V dropped 5 bases and J dropped 4 bases, with 15 bases sitting between them. The CDR3 runs 14 residues. Germline loops: CDR1 SGHRS, CDR2 YFSETQ. The CDR3 DNA follows: TGCGCCAGCAGTCCTCAGGGACTCACCTATGGCTACACCTTC. Translating gives CASSPQGLTYGYTF. Full variable domain (rest looked up from reference TRBV5-1 and TRBJ1-2): KAGVTQTPRYLIKTRGQQVTLSCSPISGHRSVSWYQQTPGQGLQFLFEYFSETQRNKGNFPGRFSGRQFSNSRSEMNVSTLELGDSALYLCASSPQGLTYGYTFGSGTRLTVV.

Only a few counts were recorded for this clonotype. V gene TRBV4-3 combines with J gene TRBJ2-3; TRBD1 matches at 7 bases. CDR3 length equals 18 residues. Germline lookup yields CDR1 LGHNA and CDR2 YSLEER. After removal of 0 bases from V and 6 bases from J, the junction contained 15 bases not matched to a gene. The CDR3, as DNA: TGCGCCAGCAGCCAAGACCCCACTCGGACAGGTGGTACGGATACGCAGTATTTT. The encoded protein is CASSQDPTRTGGTDTQYF.

The sample holds a few counts of this clonotype. The J gene is TRBJ2-1, the V gene TRBV7-2; TRBD1 is a possible D gene (6 bases). Trimming pared 6 bases from V and 4 bases from J, leaving 13 bases between. CDR1 is SGHTA and CDR2 is FQGNSA in the germline V gene. The CDR3 loop spans 14 amino acids. The CDR3 sequence: CASSRWTDYNEQFF. The DNA for the CDR3 is TGTGCCAGCAGTCGTTGGACAGATTACAATGAGCAGTTCTTC.

The chain carries TRBV5-1 and TRBJ2-5, with TRBD2 matching 8 bases. Germline CDR1 reads SGHRS; CDR2 reads YFSETQ. V lost 0 bases to trimming and J lost 0 bases; unmatched junction nucleotides: 7. The CDR3 totals 17 residues. CDR3 residues: CASSLGSWRGDQETQYF. In DNA form, the CDR3 reads TGCGCCAGCAGCTTGGGGAGTTGGCGGGGGGACCAAGAGACCCAGTACTTC. Full variable domain (rest looked up from reference TRBV5-1 and TRBJ2-5): KAGVTQTPRYLIKTRGQQVTLSCSPISGHRSVSWYQQTPGQGLQFLFEYFSETQRNKGNFPGRFSGRQFSNSRSEMNVSTLELGDSALYLCASSLGSWRGDQETQYFGPGTRLLVL.

The table lists this clonotype with a few counts. The V and J genes are TRBV15 and TRBJ2-5, with D possibly TRBD1 on 6 matching bases. Trimming pared 0 bases from V and 5 bases from J, leaving 10 bases between. This CDR3 is built from 14 residues. Germline-derived CDR1 and CDR2 are LNHNV and YYDKDF (reference sequence). CDR3 coding DNA: TGTGCCACCAGCAGAGAGGACAGTAGGGAGACCCAGTACTTC. It specifies CATSREDSRETQYF. The whole variable domain, remainder taken from reference TRBV15 and TRBJ2-5, is DAMVIQNPRYQVTQFGKPVTLSCSQTLNHNVMYWYQQKSSQAPKLLFHYYDKDFNNEADTPDNFQSRRPNTSFCFLDIRSPGLGDTAMYLCATSREDSRETQYFGPGTRLLVL.

The V and J genes are TRBV20-1 and TRBJ2-7, with 7 bases identical to TRBD1. CDR3 length equals 14 residues. The junction had 11 bases not matched to a gene; V was cut back by 5 bases and J by 4 bases. Germline assignment: CDR1 DFQATT and CDR2 SNEGSKA (reference sequence). The CDR3 here is CSAPDLWTGYEQYF. In DNA, the CDR3 is TGCAGTGCTCCTGATCTTTGGACAGGTTACGAGCAGTACTTC.

This clonotype was recorded a few times. The chain uses TRBV15 and TRBJ1-2; D gene uncertain. Germline values: CDR1 LNHNV, CDR2 YYDKDF (reference sequence). Trimming left V 0 bases short and J 5 bases short, with 13 bases between. This CDR3 spans 15 amino acids. The CDR3: CATSRDLEGKYGYTF. Here the CDR3 DNA reads TGTGCCACCAGCAGAGATCTTGAAGGGAAGTATGGCTACACCTTC.

This clonotype came up a few times. The chain has TRBV29-1 and TRBJ1-1; D remains unclear. The V gene's germline CDR1 is SQVTM and CDR2 ANQGSEA. V dropped 6 bases and J dropped 0 bases, with 11 bases sitting between them. The CDR3 has 13 amino acids. CDR3 bases: TGCAGCGTGAAGACGATAATGAACACTGAAGCTTTCTTT. It translates to CSVKTIMNTEAFF.

V is TRBV9 and J is TRBJ1-2; 8 bases match TRBD1. Germline CDR1 and CDR2: SGDLS and YYNGEE. This CDR3 is 15 amino acids long. Trimming took 1 base from V and 1 from J; bases not matched to a gene: 3. The CDR3 protein is CASSVLGQGNYGYTF. The CDR3 DNA sequence: TGTGCCAGCAGCGTATTAGGACAGGGTAACTATGGCTACACCTTC.

V usage is TRBV3-1 and J usage is TRBJ1-1; maybe TRBD1 (6 bases). Trimming removed 2 bases at V and 1 base at J, with 11 bases between. CDR3 length equals 15 residues. CDR1 and CDR2 from the germline V gene are LGHDT and YNNKEL (reference sequence). CDR3 DNA sequence: TGTGCCAGCAGCCAATCAATGACAGGGAACACTGAAGCTTTCTTT. This sequence encodes CASSQSMTGNTEAFF. Using reference TRBV3-1 and TRBJ1-1 for the parts outside the CDR3, the full variable domain is DTAVSQTPKYLVTQMGNDKSIKCEQNLGHDTMYWYKQDSKKFLKIMFSYNNKELIINETVPNRFSPKSPDKAHLNLHINSLELGDSAVYFCASSQSMTGNTEAFFGQGTRLTVV.

This clonotype has just a few counts. The chain couples TRBV14 to TRBJ2-7; maybe TRBD1 (5 bases). The CDR3 sequence is 17 residues long. V was pared by 0 bases and J by 3 bases, with 18 bases between. Germline CDR1 and CDR2: SGHDN and FVKESK. The CDR3, as DNA: TGTGCCAGCAGCCAAGACTTAGGGCGTCCCCAGGGCTACGAGCAGTACTTC. Translating it yields CASSQDLGRPQGYEQYF.

The DNA for the CDR3 is TGTGCCATCAGTGAGCGCTTAGCGGGGGAAGAGACCCAGTACTTC. It yields the protein CAISERLAGEETQYF. The rearrangement joins TRBV10-3 to TRBJ2-5, with TRBD2 matching over 9 bases. This CDR3 contains 15 residues. Trimming cost V 2 bases and J 3 bases; bases outside gene matches: 4. Germline CDR1 ENHRY, CDR2 SYGVKD.

This clonotype turned up a few times. V gene TRBV29-1 combines with J gene TRBJ2-1; 9 bases align to TRBD2. V lost 5 bases and J lost 5; bases outside the gene matches: 10. This CDR3 region has 15 residues. Germline lookup yields CDR1 SQVTM and CDR2 ANQGSEA. CDR3 sequence (DNA): TGCAGCGTTTTCGGGGTAGCGGGGGATCACAATGAGCAGTTCTTC. Translating gives CSVFGVAGDHNEQFF.

The J gene is TRBJ1-1, the V gene TRBV5-5; the D gene is possibly TRBD1 (6 bases). V was cut by 1 base and J by 5 bases, with 15 bases left in between. Looked up from germline, CDR1 is SGHKS and CDR2 is YYEKEE (reference sequence). The CDR3 covers 15 residues. The CDR3 region is CASSLTGLLMTEAFF. The CDR3 region has the DNA TGTGCCAGCAGCTTGACAGGGCTATTAATGACTGAAGCTTTCTTT.

This clonotype has more than one count but fewer than ten. The chain employs TRBV29-1 and TRBJ2-7; D remains ambiguous. This CDR3 contains 12 residues. Trimming left V 4 bases short and J 1 base short, with 8 bases between. CDR1 is SQVTM, CDR2 ANQGSEA, per germline. The CDR3 loop reads CSVVVWSYEQYF. The CDR3 bases are TGCAGCGTTGTGGTCTGGTCCTACGAGCAGTACTTC.

The chain couples TRBV4-1 to TRBJ1-1, with D possibly being TRBD1 (5 bases). This CDR3 is 15 amino acids long. The germline V and J ends were trimmed by 0 bases and 4 bases, with 12 bases remaining between them. CDR1 and CDR2 from the germline V gene are MGHRA and YSYEKL. The CDR3 DNA follows: TGCGCCAGCAGCCAAGATGGGGGGGAAGCCACTGAAGCTTTCTTT. Translated: CASSQDGGEATEAFF.

A few counts support this clonotype. The rearrangement uses TRBV15 and TRBJ2-1, with TRBD2 as a possible D gene (5 bases). CDR1 is LNHNV, CDR2 YYDKDF, per germline (reference sequence). The CDR3 consists of 13 residues. Trimming pared 5 bases from V and 8 bases from J, leaving 13 bases between. The CDR3 coding sequence is TGTGCCACCAGCGGTACTAGTTCCGATGAGCAGTTCTTC. Amino acid sequence: CATSGTSSDEQFF.

This clonotype has a handful of counts. One junction end disagrees with the germline gene, perhaps due to a read error. V and J are TRBV10-3 and TRBJ2-1; no reliable D call. Germline V lookup: CDR1 ENHRY, CDR2 SYGVKD. The CDR3 sequence is 15 residues long. The CDR3 sequence is CTISEPQMSDWEQFF. The CDR3 DNA reads as TGTACCATCAGTGAGCCTCAAATGAGTGATTGGGAGCAGTTCTTC.

There are a few counts of this clonotype. V usage is TRBV24-1 and J usage is TRBJ2-3, with 12 bases lining up with TRBD2. With 9 bases clipped from V and 6 bases from J, the junction kept 9 bases outside the gene matches. The CDR3 length is 15 residues. The germline V gene has CDR1 KGHDR and CDR2 SFDVKD. The chain's CDR3 is CATGTSGPLGDTQYF. The CDR3 region has the DNA TGTGCCACCGGGACTAGCGGGCCCTTAGGGGATACGCAGTATTTT.

The chain combines TRBV24-1 with TRBJ2-5; 9 bases line up with TRBD1. The CDR3 spans 16 residues. V gave up 4 bases and J gave up 4 bases; unmatched junction bases: 9. The germline CDR1 and CDR2 sequences are KGHDR and SFDVKD. In DNA form, the CDR3 reads TGTGCCACCAGTGAACCCTCTGGACAGGGGCGAGAGACCCAGTACTTC. Translating it yields CATSEPSGQGRETQYF.

The CDR3 sequence is CSALRAGGSTDTQYF. Here the CDR3 DNA reads TGCAGTGCTCTCAGAGCGGGGGGAAGCACAGATACGCAGTATTTT. This chain uses TRBV20-1 with TRBJ2-3; 9 nucleotides agree with TRBD2. CDR3 length equals 15 residues. V dropped 5 bases and J dropped 0; count of bases not matched to a gene: 6. Per germline, CDR1 DFQATT and CDR2 SNEGSKA (reference sequence).

This clonotype was observed a handful of times. This chain links TRBV5-1 with TRBJ2-3; TRBD1 agrees at 10 bases. V lost 4 bases, J lost 2 bases, and 4 bases stayed unmatched. Germline V gives CDR1 SGHRS, CDR2 YFSETQ. The CDR3 has 15 residues. The CDR3 region has the DNA TGCGCCAGCAGCCTAGGACAGGGGGTCACAGATACGCAGTATTTT. This encodes CASSLGQGVTDTQYF. The whole variable domain, filled in from reference TRBV5-1 and TRBJ2-3, reads KAGVTQTPRYLIKTRGQQVTLSCSPISGHRSVSWYQQTPGQGLQFLFEYFSETQRNKGNFPGRFSGRQFSNSRSEMNVSTLELGDSALYLCASSLGQGVTDTQYFGPGTRLTVL.

The CDR3 coding sequence is TGTGCCAGCAGCAAAACCGCCGAGCAAGAGACCCAGTTCTTC. Translation gives CASSKTAEQETQFF. This chain links TRBV7-8 with TRBJ2-1; unclear D gene. The V end was cut by 5 bases, the J end by 13 bases, with 21 bases between. Germline assignment: CDR1 SGHVS and CDR2 FQNEAQ. The CDR3 spans 14 residues. Together with reference TRBV7-8 and TRBJ2-1, the CDR3 gives the full variable domain: GAGVSQSPRYKVAKRGQDVALRCDPISGHVSLFWYQQALGQGPEFLTYFQNEAQLDKSGLPSDRFFAERPEGSVSTLKIQRTQQEDSAVYLCASSKTAEQETQFFGPGTRLTVL.

A few counts support this clonotype. The CDR3: CSVDGLAGVHEQFF. The CDR3 DNA follows: TGCAGCGTTGACGGGCTAGCGGGAGTTCATGAGCAGTTCTTC. The chain couples TRBV29-1 to TRBJ2-1; TRBD2 aligns across 10 bases. The V and J ends lost 3 bases and 8 bases, in that order; junction bases with no gene match: 7. There are 14 residues in the CDR3. Germline V gene sequence: CDR1 SQVTM, CDR2 ANQGSEA.

The chain couples TRBV6-5 to TRBJ2-5; a weak D match, TRBD1 (6 bases). Near its end, the DNA agrees better with TRBJ2-7, so the J call may be wrong. Germline CDR1 MNHEY, CDR2 SVGAGI. The CDR3 length is 14 residues. The CDR3 DNA sequence: TGTGCCAGCACCAAGGACGGGACAACCTACGAGCAGTACTTC. Protein product: CASTKDGTTYEQYF.

This clonotype was seen a few times. This chain uses TRBV7-9 with TRBJ2-7; TRBD2 matches 7 bases. CDR3 length: 14 residues. CDR1 and CDR2 (germline): SEHNR, FQNEAQ (reference sequence). The V and J ends lost 3 bases and 3 bases, in that order; junction bases with no gene match: 5. The CDR3 bases are TGTGCCAGCAGCTTGGAGGGAGGGTACTACGAGCAGTACTTC. This sequence encodes CASSLEGGYYEQYF.

The gene calls are TRBV5-1 and TRBJ2-7; D gene uncertain. The CDR3 runs to 14 residues. The V and J ends lost 0 bases and 1 base respectively, with 8 bases between them. The germline V gene has CDR1 SGHRS and CDR2 YFSETQ. CDR3 sequence reads: CASSLAAVSYEQYF. The CDR3 DNA is TGCGCCAGCAGCTTGGCCGCAGTTTCCTACGAGCAGTACTTC. Full variable domain (outside the CDR3, taken from reference TRBV5-1 and TRBJ2-7): KAGVTQTPRYLIKTRGQQVTLSCSPISGHRSVSWYQQTPGQGLQFLFEYFSETQRNKGNFPGRFSGRQFSNSRSEMNVSTLELGDSALYLCASSLAAVSYEQYFGPGTRLTVT.

Points on this clonotype: As the CDR3 is not closed by the conserved phenylalanine or tryptophan, this likely results from a read error. The chain has TRBV7-2 and TRBJ2-5, with a tentative D call TRBD1 (6 bases). The length of the CDR3 is 14 residues. The germline CDR1 and CDR2 sequences are SGHTA and FQGNSA. V lost 5 bases to trimming and J lost 5 bases, with 15 bases between them. CDR3 coding DNA: TGTGCCAGCAGCCGAAACAGGGTCGGGGAGACCCAGTACCTC. Translation gives CASSRNRVGETQYL.

This clonotype was found a few times. The gene calls are TRBV4-1 and TRBJ1-5; 11 positions match TRBD1. J was trimmed by 7 bases and V by 2 bases; bases with no gene match: 13. Looked up from germline, CDR1 is MGHRA and CDR2 is YSYEKL. This CDR3 is built from 18 residues. CDR3 loop: CASSQMGGRDRGMQPQHF. As DNA, the CDR3 is TGCGCCAGCAGCCAAATGGGGGGCCGGGACAGGGGGATGCAGCCCCAGCATTTT.

The chain uses TRBV4-1 and TRBJ1-2; D possibly corresponds to TRBD1 (5 bases). V dropped 1 base and J dropped 5 bases, with 8 bases sitting between them. In germline, CDR1 is MGHRA, CDR2 YSYEKL. This CDR3 is built from 13 residues. Here the CDR3 DNA reads TGCGCCAGCAGCCAAGTAGGGACGTATGGCTACACCTTC. It is translated as CASSQVGTYGYTF.